This T cell receptor beta chain is drawn from a study of blood T cell repertoires in COVID-19. Study overall: Sites in the United States, Italy and Spain provided acute and convalescent COVID-19 samples. PBMCs, B-cell-depleted T cells, or T cells were the source of the cDNA or gDNA that made up the material.

Cohort allocation depended upon clinical history that participants reported. Recovered participants had two consecutive negative NP/OP PCR tests, healthcare professional clearance, or symptom resolution. The data were produced by immunoSEQ multiplex PCR, yet TCRdb's version contains in-frame clones alone and is incomplete. The sample shows around 470,000 clones, about nine tenths of them seen only once. The germline CDR1 and CDR2 sequences are GTSNPN and SVGIG (reference sequence). The ends were cut back, 3 bases at V and 9 bases at J, with 11 bases in the middle. The CDR3 has 11 residues. The sequenced material came from PBMCs or T cells enriched from blood (not recorded which). The receptor comes from a man aged 18 to 30 who had recovered from COVID-19. The V and J genes are TRBV30 and TRBJ1-1, with a weak D call TRBD1 (5 bases). CDR3 amino acids: CAWRDKRKAFF. In DNA form, the CDR3 reads TGTGCCTGGAGGGACAAACGTAAAGCTTTCTTT.